Following are 9 T cell receptor beta chains from one sample sequenced in a study of post-analysis software for immune sequencing data. No cognate antigen is known for these TCRs. Unique molecular identifiers had been added to the TCR beta cDNA libraries. TCRdb itself ran the PCR reads through MiXCR, one entry per CDR3 protein. The sample lists approximately 180,000 distinct CDR3 sequences, around 28% occurring once. Study-level findings and limits: TRBV5-6, TRBV5-1 and TRBV20-1 belonged to a set of roughly 5 TRBV segments that were more frequent in patients than controls.

Sequencing was carried out using blood. The receptor source for this set is a girl under 18 with multiple sclerosis.

The J gene is TRBJ2-1, the V gene TRBV7-2, with D tentatively TRBD1 or TRBD2 (6 bases each). The DNA matches TRBJ2-7 better at its end, which makes the J call doubtful. The germline V gene encodes CDR1 SGHTA and CDR2 FQGNSA. The CDR3 is 14 residues long. In DNA form, the CDR3 reads TGTGCCAGCAGCTTAGGGGGGGCCAGATACGAGCAGTACTTC. Translating it yields CASSLGGARYEQYF.

V is TRBV12-3 or TRBV12-4 and J is TRBJ2-3; perhaps TRBD2 as D (6 bases). With 2 bases removed from V and 4 bases from J, the gap between germline ends came to 10 bases. The CDR3 sequence is 14 residues long. The CDR3 coding sequence is TGTGCCAGCAGTTTACGAGCGGGCGCAGATACGCAGTATTTT. Translation gives CASSLRAGADTQYF.

A note on this clonotype: A single base separates this from a much larger clone, so it may be a read error. The chain is built from TRBV29-1 and TRBJ2-5; TRBD1 or TRBD2 may be the D gene (5 bases each). Looked up from germline, CDR1 is SQVTM and CDR2 is ANQGSEA. The CDR3 consists of 12 residues. V lost 6 bases to trimming and J lost 11 bases, with 19 bases between them. The DNA for the CDR3 is TGCAGCGTCCGTCGGGACGGTAATGAGCAGTACTTC. It translates to CSVRRDGNEQYF.

This clonotype was detected once. This may arise from a read error, as a much more abundant clone is one base away. The V call is TRBV5-5, the J call TRBJ2-3; a weak D match, TRBD2 (5 bases). Germline CDR1 SGHKS, CDR2 YYEKEE (reference sequence). Trimming removed 4 bases at V and 8 bases at J, with 23 bases between. The CDR3 extends over 16 amino acids. In DNA form, the CDR3 reads TGTGCCAGCAGCCCCGATAGCAGCACCATTGGAGGTACGCAGTATTTT. This sequence encodes CASSPDSSTIGGTQYF.

The chain recombines TRBV27 with TRBJ2-2; D may be TRBD1 or TRBD2 (6 bases each). This CDR3 region has 17 residues. Germline V lookup: CDR1 MNHEY, CDR2 SMNVEV (reference sequence). V lost 2 bases and J 2 bases, leaving 15 bases between the germline ends. CDR3: CASSLRSGGTNTGELFF. The CDR3 bases are TGTGCCAGCAGTTTACGATCTGGCGGGACAAACACCGGGGAGCTGTTTTTT.

J is TRBJ2-1 and V is TRBV25-1, with a possible D match to TRBD2 (5 bases). V was pared by 5 bases and J by 3 bases, with 8 bases between. The CDR3 has 13 residues. Germline CDR1 and CDR2: MGHDK and SYGVNS. DNA for the CDR3: TGTGCCAGCAGTACCCGGGACTACAATGAGCAGTTCTTC. It yields the protein CASSTRDYNEQFF.

This clonotype was detected many times. The V and J genes are TRBV20-1 and TRBJ2-7, with TRBD2 identical over 7 bases. The CDR3 has 14 residues. The ends lost 2 bases at V and 4 bases at J; junction bases unmatched: 8. The germline V gene has CDR1 DFQATT and CDR2 SNEGSKA (reference sequence). In DNA form, the CDR3 reads TGCAGTGCTAGACCTCGGACTAGGGGATACGAGCAGTACTTC. This sequence encodes CSARPRTRGYEQYF.

This clonotype has a count of ten or more. The J gene is TRBJ1-2, the V gene TRBV5-1; D may be TRBD1 (6 bases). Germline loops: CDR1 SGHRS, CDR2 YFSETQ. V lost 5 bases and J 5 bases, leaving 16 bases between the germline ends. CDR3 length: 14 residues. This CDR3 is CASRETGNSYGYTF. In DNA form, the CDR3 reads TGCGCCAGCAGAGAGACAGGAAACTCTTATGGCTACACCTTC.

The chain recombines TRBV6-5 with TRBJ1-2, with a weak D call TRBD1 (6 bases). CDR3 length equals 13 residues. Germline loops: CDR1 MNHEY, CDR2 SVGAGI. Trimming pared 7 bases from V and 7 bases from J, leaving 16 bases between. As DNA, the CDR3 is TGTGCCAGCACGCGTCAGGGGCGGGGTGGCTACACCTTC. Translation: CASTRQGRGGYTF.